This T cell receptor (beta chain) was found in a study of circulating and synovial CD4+ cells in juvenile arthritis. The repertoire was sequenced with immunoSEQ multiplex PCR; TCRdb's copy has only in-frame clones and lacks some. Of 34,000 or so clones in the sample, 85% to 95% were seen once. The V end lost 4 bases, the J end lost 2 bases, and 6 bases lay between the germline ends. The germline V gene encodes CDR1 MNHNY and CDR2 SVGAGI (reference sequence). The CDR3 has 14 amino acids. The receptor comes from a human donor with juvenile idiopathic arthritis. The chain recombines TRBV6-6 with TRBJ1-6; D gene uncertain. Sequenced sample: CD4+ T cells from blood. The chain's CDR3 is CASSSVAYNSPLHF. The CDR3 DNA sequence: TGTGCCAGCAGTTCGGTCGCCTATAATTCACCCCTCCACTTT.